The clone carrying this TCR beta chain was seen a single time. The CDR3 is 16 amino acids. V lost 0 bases, J lost 2 bases, and 10 bases lay in between. This entry belongs to a study of blood T cell repertoires in COVID-19. Study information: COVID-19 samples from acute and convalescent phases originated in the United States, Italy and Spain. In each case, the material was cDNA or gDNA derived from T cells, B-cell-depleted T cells, or PBMCs.

Authors' processing steps: It was from reference gene primer amplification that nucleated cell counts were estimated. This table comes from immunoSEQ multiplex PCR, and its TCRdb copy is limited to in-frame clones, with some not included. D and trimming were read from the DNA, whereas the V and J calls and clone size are those reported in that table. The data show approximately 68,000 clones, 87% seen once. The TCR originated in a man aged 50-60 years with active COVID-19. The V call is TRBV23-1, the J call TRBJ1-4; D is perhaps TRBD1 (6 bases). TRBV23-1 carries the ORF label, with uncertain function. Sequences were obtained from peripheral blood. CDR3 nucleotides: TGCGCCAGCAGTCAATCTCAACAGGGCACTAATGAAAAACTGTTTTTT. Its translation is CASSQSQQGTNEKLFF.